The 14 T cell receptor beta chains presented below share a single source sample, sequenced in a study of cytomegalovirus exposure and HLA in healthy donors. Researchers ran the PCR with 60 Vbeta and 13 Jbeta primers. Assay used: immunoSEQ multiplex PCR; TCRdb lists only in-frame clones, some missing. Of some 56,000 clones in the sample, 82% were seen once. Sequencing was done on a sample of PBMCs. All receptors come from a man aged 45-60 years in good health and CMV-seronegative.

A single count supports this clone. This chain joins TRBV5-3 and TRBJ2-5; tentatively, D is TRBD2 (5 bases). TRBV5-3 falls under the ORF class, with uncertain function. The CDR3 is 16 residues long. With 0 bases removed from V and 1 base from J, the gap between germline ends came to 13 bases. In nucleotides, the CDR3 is TGTGCCAGAAGCTTGGTCAGCGGACCCCCCCAAGAGACCCAGTACTTC. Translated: CARSLVSGPPQETQYF.

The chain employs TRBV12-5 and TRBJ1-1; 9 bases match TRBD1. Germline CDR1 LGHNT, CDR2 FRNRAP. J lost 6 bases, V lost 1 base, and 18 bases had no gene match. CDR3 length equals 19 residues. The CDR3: CASGLGDRALFARDAEAFF. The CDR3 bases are TGTGCTAGTGGTTTGGGGGACAGGGCCCTCTTCGCACGGGACGCTGAAGCTTTCTTT. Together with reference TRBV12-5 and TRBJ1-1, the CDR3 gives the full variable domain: DARVTQTPRHKVTEMGQEVTMRCQPILGHNTVFWYRQTMMQGLELLAYFRNRAPLDDSGMPKDRFSAEMPDATLATLKIQPSEPRDSAVYFCASGLGDRALFARDAEAFFGQGTRLTVV.

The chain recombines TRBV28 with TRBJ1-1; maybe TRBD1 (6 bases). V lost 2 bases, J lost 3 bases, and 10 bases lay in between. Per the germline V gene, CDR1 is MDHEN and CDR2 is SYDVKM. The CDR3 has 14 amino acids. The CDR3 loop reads CASSLAPGDTEAFF. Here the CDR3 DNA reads TGTGCCAGCAGTTTAGCCCCAGGGGACACTGAAGCTTTCTTT.

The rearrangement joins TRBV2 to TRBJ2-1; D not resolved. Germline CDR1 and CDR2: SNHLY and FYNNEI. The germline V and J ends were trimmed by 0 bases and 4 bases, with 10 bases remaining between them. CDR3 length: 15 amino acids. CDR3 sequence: CASSEAMGTYNEQFF. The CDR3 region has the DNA TGTGCCAGCAGTGAAGCGATGGGCACATACAATGAGCAGTTCTTC.

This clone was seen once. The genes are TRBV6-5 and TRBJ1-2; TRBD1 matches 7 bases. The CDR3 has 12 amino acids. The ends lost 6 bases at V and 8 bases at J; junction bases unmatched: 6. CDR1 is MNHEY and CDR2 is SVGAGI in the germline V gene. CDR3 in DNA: TGTGCCAGCAGCACGACAGGGAAGGGCTACACCTTC. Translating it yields CASSTTGKGYTF.

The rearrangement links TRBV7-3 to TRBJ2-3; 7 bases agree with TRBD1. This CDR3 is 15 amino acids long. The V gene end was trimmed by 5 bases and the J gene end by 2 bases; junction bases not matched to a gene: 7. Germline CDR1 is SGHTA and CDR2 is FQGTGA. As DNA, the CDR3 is TGTGCCAGCAGCCCGACGGACAGGTTCACAGATACGCAGTATTTT. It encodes CASSPTDRFTDTQYF.

The chain's CDR3 is CASSDRDRGSLDTQYF. The CDR3, as DNA: TGCGCCAGCAGTGACCGGGACAGGGGGTCGTTGGATACGCAGTATTTT. This chain links TRBV10-1 with TRBJ2-3, with TRBD1 identical over 11 bases. Germline V CDR1 and CDR2: WNHNN, SYGVQD (reference sequence). V dropped 3 bases and J dropped 6; count of bases not matched to a gene: 8. This CDR3 is 16 amino acids long.

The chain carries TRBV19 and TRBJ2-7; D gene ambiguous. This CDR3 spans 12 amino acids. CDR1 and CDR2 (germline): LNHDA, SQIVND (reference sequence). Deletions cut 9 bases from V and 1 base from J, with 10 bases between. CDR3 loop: CASAAPSYEQYF. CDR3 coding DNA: TGTGCCAGCGCGGCGCCGTCCTACGAGCAGTACTTC.

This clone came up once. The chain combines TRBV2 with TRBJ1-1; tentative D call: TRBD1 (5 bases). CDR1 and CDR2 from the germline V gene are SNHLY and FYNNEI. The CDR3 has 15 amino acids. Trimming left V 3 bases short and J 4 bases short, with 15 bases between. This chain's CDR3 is CASSDGQGLSTEAFF. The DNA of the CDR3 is TGTGCCAGCAGTGACGGGCAGGGTTTGAGCACTGAAGCTTTCTTT.

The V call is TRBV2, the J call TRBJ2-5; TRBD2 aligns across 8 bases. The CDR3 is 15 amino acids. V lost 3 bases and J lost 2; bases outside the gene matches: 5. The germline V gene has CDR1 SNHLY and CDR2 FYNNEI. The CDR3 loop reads CASSEFTSGQETQYF. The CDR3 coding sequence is TGTGCCAGCAGTGAGTTCACTAGCGGACAAGAGACCCAGTACTTC.

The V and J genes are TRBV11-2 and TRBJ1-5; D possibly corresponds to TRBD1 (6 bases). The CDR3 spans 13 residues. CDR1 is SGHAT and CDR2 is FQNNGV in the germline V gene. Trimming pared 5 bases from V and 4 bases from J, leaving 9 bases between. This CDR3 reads CASSRGTNQPQHF. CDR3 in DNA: TGTGCCAGCAGCCGTGGGACAAATCAGCCCCAGCATTTT. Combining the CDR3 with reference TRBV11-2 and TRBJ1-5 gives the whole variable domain EAGVAQSPRYKIIEKRQSVAFWCNPISGHATLYWYQQILGQGPKLLIQFQNNGVVDDSQLPKDRFSAERLKGVDSTLKIQPAKLEDSAVYLCASSRGTNQPQHFGDGTRLSIL.

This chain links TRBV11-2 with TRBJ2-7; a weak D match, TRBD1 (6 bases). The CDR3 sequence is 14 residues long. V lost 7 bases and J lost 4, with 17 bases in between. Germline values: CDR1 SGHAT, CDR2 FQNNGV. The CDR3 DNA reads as TGTGCCAGCAAGGTGGGACATTCCAGTTACGAGCAGTACTTC. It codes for CASKVGHSSYEQYF.

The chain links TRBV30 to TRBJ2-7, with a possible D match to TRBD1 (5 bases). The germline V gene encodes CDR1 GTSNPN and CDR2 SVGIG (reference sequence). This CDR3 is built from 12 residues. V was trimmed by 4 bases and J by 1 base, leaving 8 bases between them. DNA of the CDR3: TGTGCCTGGAAAAGGGGATCCTACGAGCAGTACTTC. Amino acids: CAWKRGSYEQYF.

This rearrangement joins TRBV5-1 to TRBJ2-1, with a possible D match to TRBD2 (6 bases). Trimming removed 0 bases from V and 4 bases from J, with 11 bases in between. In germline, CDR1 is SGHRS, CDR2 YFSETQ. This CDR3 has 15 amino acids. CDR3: CASSLELAPYNEQFF. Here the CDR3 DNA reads TGCGCCAGCAGCTTGGAACTAGCTCCTTACAATGAGCAGTTCTTC.